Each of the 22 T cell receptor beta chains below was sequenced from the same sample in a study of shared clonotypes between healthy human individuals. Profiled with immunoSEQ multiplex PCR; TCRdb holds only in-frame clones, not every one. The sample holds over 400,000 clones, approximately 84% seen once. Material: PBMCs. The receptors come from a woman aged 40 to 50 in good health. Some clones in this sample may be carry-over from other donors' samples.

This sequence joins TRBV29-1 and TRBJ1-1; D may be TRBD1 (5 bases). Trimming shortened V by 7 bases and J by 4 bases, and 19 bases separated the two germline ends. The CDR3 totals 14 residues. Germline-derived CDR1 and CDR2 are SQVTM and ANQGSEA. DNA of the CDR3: TGCAGCGCCAGAGGGGCAGACTGGGGCACTGAAGCTTTCTTT. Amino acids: CSARGADWGTEAFF.

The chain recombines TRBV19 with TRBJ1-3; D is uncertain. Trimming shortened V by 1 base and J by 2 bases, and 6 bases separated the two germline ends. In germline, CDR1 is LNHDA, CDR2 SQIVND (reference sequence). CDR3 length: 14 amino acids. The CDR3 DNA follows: TGTGCCAGTAGTATAGCCACGGCTGGAAACACCATATATTTT. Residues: CASSIATAGNTIYF.

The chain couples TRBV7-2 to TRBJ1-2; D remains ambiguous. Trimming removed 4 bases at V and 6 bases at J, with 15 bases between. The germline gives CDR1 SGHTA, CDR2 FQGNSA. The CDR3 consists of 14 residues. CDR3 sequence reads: CASSSLDWTNGYTF. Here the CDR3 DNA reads TGTGCCAGCAGCTCCCTCGACTGGACTAATGGCTACACCTTC. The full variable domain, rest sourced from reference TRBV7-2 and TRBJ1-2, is GAGVSQSPSNKVTEKGKDVELRCDPISGHTALYWYRQSLGQGLEFLIYFQGNSAPDKSGLPSDRFSAERTGGSVSTLTIQRTQQEDSAVYLCASSSLDWTNGYTFGSGTRLTVV.

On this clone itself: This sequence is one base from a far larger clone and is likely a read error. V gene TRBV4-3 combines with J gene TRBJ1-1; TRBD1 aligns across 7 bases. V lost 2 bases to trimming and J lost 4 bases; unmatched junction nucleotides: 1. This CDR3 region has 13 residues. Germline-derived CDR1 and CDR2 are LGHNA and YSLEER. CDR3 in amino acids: CASSQTGATEAFF. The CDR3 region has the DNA TGCGCCAGCAGCCAAACAGGGGCCACTGAAGCTTTCTTT.

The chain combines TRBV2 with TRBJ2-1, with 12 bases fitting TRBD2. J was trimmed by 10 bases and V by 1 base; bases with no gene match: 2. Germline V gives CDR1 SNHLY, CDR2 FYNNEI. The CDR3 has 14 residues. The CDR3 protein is CASSEGLAGVEQFF. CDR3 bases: TGTGCCAGCAGTGAAGGACTAGCGGGAGTGGAGCAGTTCTTC.

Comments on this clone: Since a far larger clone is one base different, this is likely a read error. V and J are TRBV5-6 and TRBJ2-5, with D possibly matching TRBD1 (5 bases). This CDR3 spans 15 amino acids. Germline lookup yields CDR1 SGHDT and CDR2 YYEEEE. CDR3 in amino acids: CDSSPVGRVQETQYF. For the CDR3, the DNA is TGTGACAGCAGCCCTGTGGGCAGGGTGCAAGAGACCCAGTACTTC.

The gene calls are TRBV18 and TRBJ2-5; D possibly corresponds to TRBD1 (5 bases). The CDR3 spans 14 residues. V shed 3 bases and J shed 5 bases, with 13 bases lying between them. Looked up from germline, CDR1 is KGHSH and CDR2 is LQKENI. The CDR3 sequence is CASSPGQNLETQYF. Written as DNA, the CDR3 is TGTGCCAGCTCACCGGGGCAGAACCTTGAGACCCAGTACTTC. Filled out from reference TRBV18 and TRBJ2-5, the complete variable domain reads NAGVMQNPRHLVRRRGQEARLRCSPMKGHSHVYWYRQLPEEGLKFMVYLQKENIIDESGMPKERFSAEFPKEGPSILRIQQVVRGDSAAYFCASSPGQNLETQYFGPGTRLLVL.

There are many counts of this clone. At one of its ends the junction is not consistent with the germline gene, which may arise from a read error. CDR3 sequence: CASSELDFSGANVLTF. CDR3 DNA sequence: TGTGCCAGCAGTGAATTGGACTTCTCTGGGGCCAACGTCCTGACTTTC. This chain uses TRBV10-3 with TRBJ2-6; D is possibly TRBD2 (5 bases). Germline V gives CDR1 ENHRY, CDR2 SYGVKD. The CDR3 covers 16 residues.

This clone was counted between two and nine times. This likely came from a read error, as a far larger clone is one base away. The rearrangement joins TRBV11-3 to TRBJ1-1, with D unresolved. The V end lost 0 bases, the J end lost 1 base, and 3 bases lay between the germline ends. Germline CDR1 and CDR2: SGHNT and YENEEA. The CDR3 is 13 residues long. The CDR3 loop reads CASSLEGNTEAFF. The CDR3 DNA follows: TGTGCCAGCAGCTTAGAAGGGAACACTGAAGCTTTCTTT.

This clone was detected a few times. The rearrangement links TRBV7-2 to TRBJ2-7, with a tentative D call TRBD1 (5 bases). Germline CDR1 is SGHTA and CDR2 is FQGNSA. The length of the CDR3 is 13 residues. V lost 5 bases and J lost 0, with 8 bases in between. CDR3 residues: CASSRTPSYEQYF. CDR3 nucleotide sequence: TGTGCCAGCAGCCGGACACCCTCCTACGAGCAGTACTTC.

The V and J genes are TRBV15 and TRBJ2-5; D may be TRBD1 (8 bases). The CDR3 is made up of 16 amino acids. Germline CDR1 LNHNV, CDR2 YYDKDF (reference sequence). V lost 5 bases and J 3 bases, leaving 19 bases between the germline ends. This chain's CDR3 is CATSPGGQGPKETQYF. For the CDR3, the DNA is TGTGCCACCAGCCCGGGAGGACAGGGACCGAAAGAGACCCAGTACTTC. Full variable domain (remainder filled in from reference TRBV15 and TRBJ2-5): DAMVIQNPRYQVTQFGKPVTLSCSQTLNHNVMYWYQQKSSQAPKLLFHYYDKDFNNEADTPDNFQSRRPNTSFCFLDIRSPGLGDTAMYLCATSPGGQGPKETQYFGPGTRLLVL.

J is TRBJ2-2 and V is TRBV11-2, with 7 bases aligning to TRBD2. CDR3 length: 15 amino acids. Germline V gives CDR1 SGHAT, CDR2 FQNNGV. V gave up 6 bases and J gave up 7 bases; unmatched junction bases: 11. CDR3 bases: TGTGCCAGCAGGAGAGCGGGAAGGGAGAACGGGGAGCTGTTTTTT. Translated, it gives CASRRAGRENGELFF.

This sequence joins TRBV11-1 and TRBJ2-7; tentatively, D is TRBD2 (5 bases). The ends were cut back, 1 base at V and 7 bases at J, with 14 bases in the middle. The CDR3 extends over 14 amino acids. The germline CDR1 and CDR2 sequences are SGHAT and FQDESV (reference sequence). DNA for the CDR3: TGTGCCAGCAGCTTAGTGGTAGCGACGGGTGAGCAGTACTTC. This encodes CASSLVVATGEQYF.

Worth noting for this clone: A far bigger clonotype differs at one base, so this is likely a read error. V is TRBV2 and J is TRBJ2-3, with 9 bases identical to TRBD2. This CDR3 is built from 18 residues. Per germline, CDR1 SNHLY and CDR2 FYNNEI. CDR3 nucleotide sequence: TGTGACAGCTACGGCGCTTTAGCGGGAGATCTTAGCACAGATACGCAGTATTTT. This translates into CDSYGALAGDLSTDTQYF.

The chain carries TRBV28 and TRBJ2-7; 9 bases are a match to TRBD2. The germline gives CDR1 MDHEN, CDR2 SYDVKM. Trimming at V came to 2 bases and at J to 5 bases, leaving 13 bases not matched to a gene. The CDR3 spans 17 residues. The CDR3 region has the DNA TGTGCCAGCAGTTTAGTAGCGGGAGAGAGTGCTTTCAACGAGCAGTACTTC. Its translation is CASSLVAGESAFNEQYF.

The CDR3 spells CSAQGQSNYGYTF. CDR3 sequence (DNA): TGCAGCGCCCAGGGACAGAGTAACTATGGCTACACCTTC. The V call is TRBV29-1, the J call TRBJ1-2; TRBD1 aligns across 7 bases. With V trimmed by 7 bases and J by 1 base, 6 bases remained unmatched. The CDR3 length is 13 residues. Per the germline V gene, CDR1 is SQVTM and CDR2 is ANQGSEA.

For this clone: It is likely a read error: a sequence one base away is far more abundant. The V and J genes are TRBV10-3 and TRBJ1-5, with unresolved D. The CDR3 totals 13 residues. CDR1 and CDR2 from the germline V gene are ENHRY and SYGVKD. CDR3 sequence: CAISDQENQHQHF. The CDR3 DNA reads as TGTGCCATCAGTGATCAGGAGAATCAGCACCAGCATTTT.

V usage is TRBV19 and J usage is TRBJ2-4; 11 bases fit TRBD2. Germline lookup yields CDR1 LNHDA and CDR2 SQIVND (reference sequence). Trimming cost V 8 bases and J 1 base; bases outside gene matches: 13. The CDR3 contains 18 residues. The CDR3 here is CASSTLAGGGRAKNIQYF. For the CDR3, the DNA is TGTGCCAGTTCTACCCTAGCGGGAGGAGGACGGGCCAAAAACATTCAGTACTTC.

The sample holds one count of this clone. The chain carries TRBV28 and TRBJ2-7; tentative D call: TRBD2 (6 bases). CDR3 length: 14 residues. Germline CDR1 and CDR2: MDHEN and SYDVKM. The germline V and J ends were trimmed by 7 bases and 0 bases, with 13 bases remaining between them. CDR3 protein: CASNGGYSSYEQYF. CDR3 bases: TGTGCCAGCAATGGGGGGTACAGCTCCTACGAGCAGTACTTC.

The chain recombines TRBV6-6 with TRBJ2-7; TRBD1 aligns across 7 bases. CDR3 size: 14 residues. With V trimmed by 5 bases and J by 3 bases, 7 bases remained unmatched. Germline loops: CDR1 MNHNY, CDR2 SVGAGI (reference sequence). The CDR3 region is CASSGSSGGYEQYF. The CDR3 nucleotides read TGTGCCAGCAGTGGGAGCTCAGGGGGCTACGAGCAGTACTTC.

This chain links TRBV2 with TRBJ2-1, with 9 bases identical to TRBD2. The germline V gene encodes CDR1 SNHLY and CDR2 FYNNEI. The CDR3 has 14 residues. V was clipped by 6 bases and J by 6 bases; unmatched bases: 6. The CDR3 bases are TGTGCCAGCAGAATCCGCGGGAGGGTCAATGAGCAGTTCTTC. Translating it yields CASRIRGRVNEQFF.

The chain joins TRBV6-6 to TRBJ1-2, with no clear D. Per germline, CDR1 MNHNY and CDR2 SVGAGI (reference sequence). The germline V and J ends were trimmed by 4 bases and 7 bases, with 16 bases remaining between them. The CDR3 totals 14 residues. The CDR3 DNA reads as TGTGCCAGCAGTTCTGACCGGAGGCCCGGTGGCTACACCTTC. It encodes CASSSDRRPGGYTF.